The clone carrying this TCR beta chain was seen only a few times. Unmatched junction bases numbered 9, after V lost 4 bases and J lost 5 bases. This CDR3 region has 15 residues. In germline, CDR1 is LGHNA, CDR2 YSLEER. The sample comes from a study of T cells in Graves' hyperthyroidism and ophthalmopathy. Amplified TCR beta CDR3 regions came from RNA transcripts. During a first-round RT-PCR of the TCR CDR3, the HTBI primer set was used. TCRdb reprocessed the multiplex PCR reads with MiXCR, giving one entry per CDR3 protein. The sample holds 400,000 to 500,000 distinct CDR3 sequences, roughly 15% seen once.

This TCR was sampled from a woman between 18 and 30 years old with Graves' hyperthyroidism. Sequenced sample: blood. The chain couples TRBV4-3 to TRBJ2-5, with TRBD1 matching 8 bases. In DNA, the CDR3 is TGCGCCAGCAGCCCCCGGGGACAGGCTGGGGAGACCCAGTACTTC. This encodes CASSPRGQAGETQYF.